This T cell receptor (beta chain) was sequenced during a study of T cells in tuberculosis. The wider study: A South African cohort included IGRA-negative adolescents, latently infected IGRA-positive adolescents and adults with active tuberculosis.

In germline, CDR1 is LNHDA, CDR2 SQIVND (reference sequence). This CDR3 has 16 amino acids. Trimming removed 0 bases at V and 2 bases at J, with 10 bases between. Produced via immunoSEQ multiplex PCR; TCRdb's table is partial and in-frame only. Among tens of thousands of clones listed, around 95% were seen once. The chain carries TRBV19 and TRBJ2-2; D is perhaps TRBD1 (6 bases). Sequenced sample: PBMCs. The sequence came from a donor aged 10-29 years with latent tuberculosis or without tuberculosis infection. CDR3 loop: CASSIERGSNTGELFF. The DNA of the CDR3 is TGTGCCAGTAGTATAGAGAGGGGGTCTAACACCGGGGAGCTGTTTTTT.